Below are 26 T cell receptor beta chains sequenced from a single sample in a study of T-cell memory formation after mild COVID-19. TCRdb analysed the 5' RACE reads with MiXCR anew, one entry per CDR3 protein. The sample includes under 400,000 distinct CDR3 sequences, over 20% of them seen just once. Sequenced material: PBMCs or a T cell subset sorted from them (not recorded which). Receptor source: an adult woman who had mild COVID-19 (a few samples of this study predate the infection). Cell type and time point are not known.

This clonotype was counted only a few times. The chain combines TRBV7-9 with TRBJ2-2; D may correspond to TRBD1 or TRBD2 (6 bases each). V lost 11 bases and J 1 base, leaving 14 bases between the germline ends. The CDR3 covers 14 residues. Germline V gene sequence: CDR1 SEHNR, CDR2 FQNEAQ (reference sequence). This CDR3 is CARGQGENTGELFF. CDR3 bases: TGTGCCCGGGGGCAGGGCGAGAACACCGGGGAGCTGTTTTTT. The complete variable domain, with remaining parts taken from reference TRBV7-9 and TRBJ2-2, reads DTGVSQNPRHKITKRGQNVTFRCDPISEHNRLYWYRQTLGQGPEFLTYFQNEAQLEKSRLLSDRFSAERPKGSFSTLEIQRTEQGDSAMYLCARGQGENTGELFFGEGSRLTVL.

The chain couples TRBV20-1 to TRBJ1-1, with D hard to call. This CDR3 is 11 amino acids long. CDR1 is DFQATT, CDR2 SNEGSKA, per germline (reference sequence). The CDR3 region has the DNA TGCAGGGGAAAGGGAGACACTGAAGCTTTCTTT. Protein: CRGKGDTEAFF.

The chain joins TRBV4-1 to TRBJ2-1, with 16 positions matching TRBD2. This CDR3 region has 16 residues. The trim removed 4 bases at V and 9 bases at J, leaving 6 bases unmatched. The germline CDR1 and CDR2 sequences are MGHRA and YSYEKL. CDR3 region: CASSLGTSGRVGEQFF. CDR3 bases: TGCGCCAGCAGCCTAGGGACTAGCGGGAGGGTGGGTGAGCAGTTCTTC.

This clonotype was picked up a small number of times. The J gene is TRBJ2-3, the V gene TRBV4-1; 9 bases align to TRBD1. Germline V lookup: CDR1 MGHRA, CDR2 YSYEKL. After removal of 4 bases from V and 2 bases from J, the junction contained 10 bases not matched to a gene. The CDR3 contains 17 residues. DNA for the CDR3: TGCGCCAGCAGCCGCGCTGGGACAGGGACCTCCACAGATACGCAGTATTTT. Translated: CASSRAGTGTSTDTQYF.

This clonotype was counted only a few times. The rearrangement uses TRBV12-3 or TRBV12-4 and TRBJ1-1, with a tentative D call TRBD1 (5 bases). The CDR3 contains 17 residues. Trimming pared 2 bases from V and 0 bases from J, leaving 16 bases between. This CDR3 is CASSLRAGLYMNTEAFF. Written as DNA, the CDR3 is TGTGCCAGCAGTTTACGGGCAGGGCTTTATATGAACACTGAAGCTTTCTTT.

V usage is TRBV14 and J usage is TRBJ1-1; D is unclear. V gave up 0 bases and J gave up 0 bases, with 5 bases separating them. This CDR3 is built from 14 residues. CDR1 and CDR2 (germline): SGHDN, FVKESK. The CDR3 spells CASSQDTVNTEAFF. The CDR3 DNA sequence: TGTGCCAGCAGCCAAGATACGGTGAACACTGAAGCTTTCTTT.

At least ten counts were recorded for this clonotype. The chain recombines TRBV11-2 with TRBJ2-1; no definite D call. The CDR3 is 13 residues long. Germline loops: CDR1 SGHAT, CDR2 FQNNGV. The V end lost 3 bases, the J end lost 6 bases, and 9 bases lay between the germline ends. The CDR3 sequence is CASSLYWGNEQFF. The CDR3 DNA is TGTGCCAGCAGCTTGTATTGGGGCAATGAGCAGTTCTTC.

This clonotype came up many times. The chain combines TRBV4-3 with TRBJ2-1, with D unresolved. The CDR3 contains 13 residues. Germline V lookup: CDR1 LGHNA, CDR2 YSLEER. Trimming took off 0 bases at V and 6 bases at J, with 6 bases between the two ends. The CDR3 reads CASSQEVSNEQFF. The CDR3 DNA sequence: TGCGCCAGCAGCCAAGAAGTTTCCAATGAGCAGTTCTTC.

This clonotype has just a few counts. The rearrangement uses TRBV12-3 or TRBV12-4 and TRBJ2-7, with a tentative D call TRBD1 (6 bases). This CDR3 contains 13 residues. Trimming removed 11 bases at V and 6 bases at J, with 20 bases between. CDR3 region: CAAFLGTSLEQYF. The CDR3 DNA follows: TGTGCCGCCTTCCTCGGGACATCTCTCGAGCAGTACTTC.

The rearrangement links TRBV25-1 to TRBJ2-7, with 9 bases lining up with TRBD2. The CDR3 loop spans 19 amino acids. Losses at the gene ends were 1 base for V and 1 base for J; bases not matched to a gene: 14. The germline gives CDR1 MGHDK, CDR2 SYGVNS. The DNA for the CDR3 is TGTGCCAGCAGTGAATTTCGAATAGCGGGGGCCAGTGATTCCTACGAGCAGTACTTC. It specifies CASSEFRIAGASDSYEQYF.

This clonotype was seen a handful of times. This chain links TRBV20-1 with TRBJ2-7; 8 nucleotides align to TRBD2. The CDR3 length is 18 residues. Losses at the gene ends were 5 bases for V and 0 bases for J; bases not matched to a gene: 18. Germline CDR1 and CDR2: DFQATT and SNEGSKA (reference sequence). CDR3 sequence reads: CSAPSSLGGGGSSYEQYF. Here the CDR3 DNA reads TGCAGTGCTCCAAGCAGTTTAGGTGGCGGGGGGTCCTCCTACGAGCAGTACTTC.

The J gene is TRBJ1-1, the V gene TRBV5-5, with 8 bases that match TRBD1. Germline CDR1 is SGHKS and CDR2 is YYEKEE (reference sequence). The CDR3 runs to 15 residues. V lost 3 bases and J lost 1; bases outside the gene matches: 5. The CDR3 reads CASSSGQVGNTEAFF. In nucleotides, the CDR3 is TGTGCCAGCAGCTCGGGACAGGTGGGGAACACTGAAGCTTTCTTT.

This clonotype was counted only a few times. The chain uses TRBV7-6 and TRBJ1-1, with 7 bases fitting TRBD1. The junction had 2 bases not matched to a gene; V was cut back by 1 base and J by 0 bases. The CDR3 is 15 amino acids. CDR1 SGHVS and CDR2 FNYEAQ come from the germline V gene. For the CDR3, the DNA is TGTGCCAGCAGCTTAGAGGGGGCGATGAACACTGAAGCTTTCTTT. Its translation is CASSLEGAMNTEAFF.

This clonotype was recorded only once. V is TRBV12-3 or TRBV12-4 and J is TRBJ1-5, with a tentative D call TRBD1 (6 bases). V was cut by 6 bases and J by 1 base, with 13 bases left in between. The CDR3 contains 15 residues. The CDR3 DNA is TGTGCCAGCAGCACACAGGGCTTAAGCAATCAGCCCCAGCATTTT. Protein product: CASSTQGLSNQPQHF.

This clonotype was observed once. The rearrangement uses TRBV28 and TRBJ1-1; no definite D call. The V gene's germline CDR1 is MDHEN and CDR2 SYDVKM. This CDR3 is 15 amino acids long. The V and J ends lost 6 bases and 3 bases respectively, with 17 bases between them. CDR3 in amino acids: CASSRGTSGDTEAFF. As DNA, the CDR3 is TGTGCCAGCAGCCGCGGAACGAGTGGGGACACTGAAGCTTTCTTT.

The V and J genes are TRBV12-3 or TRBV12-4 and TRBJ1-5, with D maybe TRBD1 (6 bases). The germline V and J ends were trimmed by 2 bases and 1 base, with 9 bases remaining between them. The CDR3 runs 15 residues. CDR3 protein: CASSLTGLSNQPQHF. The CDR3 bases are TGTGCCAGCAGTTTAACAGGGTTGAGCAATCAGCCCCAGCATTTT.

The CDR3 is CASRAGSYNEQFF. The CDR3 DNA is TGTGCCAGCAGGGCAGGTTCCTACAATGAGCAGTTCTTC. The chain has TRBV7-9 and TRBJ2-1; D remains ambiguous. V lost 6 bases, J lost 1 base, and 7 bases lay in between. The germline V gene encodes CDR1 SEHNR and CDR2 FQNEAQ (reference sequence). This CDR3 spans 13 amino acids.

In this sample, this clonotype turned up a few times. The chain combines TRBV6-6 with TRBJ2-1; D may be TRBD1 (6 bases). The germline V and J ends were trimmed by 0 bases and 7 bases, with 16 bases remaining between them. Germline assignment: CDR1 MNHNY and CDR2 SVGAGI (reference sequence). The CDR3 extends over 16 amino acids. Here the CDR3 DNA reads TGTGCCAGCAGTTACTCGAGTGGGCCCCAGGGGAATGAGCAGTTCTTC. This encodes CASSYSSGPQGNEQFF.

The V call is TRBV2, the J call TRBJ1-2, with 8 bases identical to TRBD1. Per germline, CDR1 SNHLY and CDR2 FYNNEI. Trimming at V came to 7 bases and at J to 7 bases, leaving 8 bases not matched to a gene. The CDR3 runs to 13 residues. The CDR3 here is CASIQTGAPGYTF. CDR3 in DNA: TGTGCCAGCATCCAGACAGGGGCGCCTGGCTACACCTTC.

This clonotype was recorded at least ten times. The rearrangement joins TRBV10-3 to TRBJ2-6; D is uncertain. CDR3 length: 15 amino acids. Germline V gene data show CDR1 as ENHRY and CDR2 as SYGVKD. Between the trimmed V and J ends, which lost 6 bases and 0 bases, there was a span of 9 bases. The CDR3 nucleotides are TGTGCCATCAGGGGTGACCTCTCTGGGGCCAACGTCCTGACTTTC. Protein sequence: CAIRGDLSGANVLTF.

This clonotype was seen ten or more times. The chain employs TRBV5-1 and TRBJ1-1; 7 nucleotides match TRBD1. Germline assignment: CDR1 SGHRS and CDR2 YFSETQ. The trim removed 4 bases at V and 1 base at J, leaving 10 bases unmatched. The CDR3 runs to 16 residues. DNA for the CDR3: TGCGCCAGCAGCACTGGGGACAGAAGCGGGAACACTGAAGCTTTCTTT. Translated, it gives CASSTGDRSGNTEAFF.

The CDR3 DNA sequence: TGTGCCAGCAGCCCGGGGGGGTTAGACTACGAGCAGTACTTC. The encoded protein is CASSPGGLDYEQYF. This rearrangement joins TRBV7-7 to TRBJ2-7, with 8 bases identical to TRBD2. CDR3 length equals 14 residues. Germline CDR1 reads SSHAT; CDR2 reads FNYEAQ (reference sequence). The V and J ends lost 5 bases and 3 bases, in that order; junction bases with no gene match: 6.

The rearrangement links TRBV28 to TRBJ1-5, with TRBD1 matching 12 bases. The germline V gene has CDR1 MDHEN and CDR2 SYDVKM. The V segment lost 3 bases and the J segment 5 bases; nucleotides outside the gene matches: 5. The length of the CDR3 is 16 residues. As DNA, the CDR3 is TGTGCCAGCAGTTTTGGGGGACAGGGGGCTGATCAGCCCCAGCATTTT. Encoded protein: CASSFGGQGADQPQHF.

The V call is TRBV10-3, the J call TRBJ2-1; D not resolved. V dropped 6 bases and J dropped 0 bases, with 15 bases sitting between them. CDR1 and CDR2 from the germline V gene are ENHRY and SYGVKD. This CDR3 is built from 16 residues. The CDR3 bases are TGTGCCATCAGCCCGACGGACGGTACCTCCTACAATGAGCAGTTCTTC. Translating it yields CAISPTDGTSYNEQFF.

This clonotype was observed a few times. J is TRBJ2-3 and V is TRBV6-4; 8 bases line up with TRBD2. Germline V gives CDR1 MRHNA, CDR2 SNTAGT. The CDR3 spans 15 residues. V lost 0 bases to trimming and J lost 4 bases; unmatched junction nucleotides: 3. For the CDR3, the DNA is TGTGCCAGCAGTGACTCAAGCGGGAGAGCAGATACGCAGTATTTT. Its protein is CASSDSSGRADTQYF.

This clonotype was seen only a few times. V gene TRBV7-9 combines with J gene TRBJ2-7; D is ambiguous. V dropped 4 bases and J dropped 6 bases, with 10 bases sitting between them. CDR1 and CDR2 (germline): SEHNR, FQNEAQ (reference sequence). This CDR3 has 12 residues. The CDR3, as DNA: TGTGCCAGCAGCTATCTAGGGCTCGAGCAGTACTTC. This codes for CASSYLGLEQYF.